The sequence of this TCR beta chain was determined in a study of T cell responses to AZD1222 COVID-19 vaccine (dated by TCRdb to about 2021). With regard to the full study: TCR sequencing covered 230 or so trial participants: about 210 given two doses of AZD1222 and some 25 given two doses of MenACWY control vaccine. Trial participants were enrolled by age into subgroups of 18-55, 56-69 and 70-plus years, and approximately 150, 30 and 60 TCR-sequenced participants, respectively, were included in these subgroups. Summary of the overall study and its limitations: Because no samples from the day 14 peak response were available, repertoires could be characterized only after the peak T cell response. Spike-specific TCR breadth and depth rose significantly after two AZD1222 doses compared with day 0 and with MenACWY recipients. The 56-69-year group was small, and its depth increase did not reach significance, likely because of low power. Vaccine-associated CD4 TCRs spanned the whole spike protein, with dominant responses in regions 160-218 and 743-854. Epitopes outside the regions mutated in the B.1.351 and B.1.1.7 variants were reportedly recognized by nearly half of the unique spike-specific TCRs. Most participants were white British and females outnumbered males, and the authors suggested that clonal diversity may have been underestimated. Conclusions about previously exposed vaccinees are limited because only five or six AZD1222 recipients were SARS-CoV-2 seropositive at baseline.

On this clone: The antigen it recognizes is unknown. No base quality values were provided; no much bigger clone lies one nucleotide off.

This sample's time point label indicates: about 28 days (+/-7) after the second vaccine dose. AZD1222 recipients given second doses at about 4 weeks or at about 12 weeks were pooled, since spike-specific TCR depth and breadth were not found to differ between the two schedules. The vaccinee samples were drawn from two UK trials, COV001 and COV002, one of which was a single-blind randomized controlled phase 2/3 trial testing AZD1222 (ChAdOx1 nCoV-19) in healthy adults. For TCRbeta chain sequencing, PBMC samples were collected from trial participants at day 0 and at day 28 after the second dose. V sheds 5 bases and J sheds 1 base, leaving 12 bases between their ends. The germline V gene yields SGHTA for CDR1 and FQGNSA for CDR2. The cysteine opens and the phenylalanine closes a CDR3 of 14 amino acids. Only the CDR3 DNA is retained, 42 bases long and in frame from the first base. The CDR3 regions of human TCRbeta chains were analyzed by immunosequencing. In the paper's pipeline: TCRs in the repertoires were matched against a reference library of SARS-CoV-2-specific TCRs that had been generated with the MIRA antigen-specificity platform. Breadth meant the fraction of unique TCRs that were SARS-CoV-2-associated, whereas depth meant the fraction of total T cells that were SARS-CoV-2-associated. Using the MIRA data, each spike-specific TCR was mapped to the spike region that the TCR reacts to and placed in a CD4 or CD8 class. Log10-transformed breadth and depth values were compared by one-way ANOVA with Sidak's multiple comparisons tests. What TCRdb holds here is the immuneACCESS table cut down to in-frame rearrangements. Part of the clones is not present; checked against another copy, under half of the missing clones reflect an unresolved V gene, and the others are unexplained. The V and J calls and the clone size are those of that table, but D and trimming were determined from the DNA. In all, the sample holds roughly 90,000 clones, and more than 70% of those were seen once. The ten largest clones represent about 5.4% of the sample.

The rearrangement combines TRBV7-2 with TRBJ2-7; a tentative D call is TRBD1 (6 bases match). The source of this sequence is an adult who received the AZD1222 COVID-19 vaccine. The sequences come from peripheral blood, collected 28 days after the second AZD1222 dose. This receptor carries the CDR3 CASSLRTDSYEQYF. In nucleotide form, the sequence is TGTGCCAGCAGCCTAAGGACAGATTCCTACGAGCAGTACTTC.